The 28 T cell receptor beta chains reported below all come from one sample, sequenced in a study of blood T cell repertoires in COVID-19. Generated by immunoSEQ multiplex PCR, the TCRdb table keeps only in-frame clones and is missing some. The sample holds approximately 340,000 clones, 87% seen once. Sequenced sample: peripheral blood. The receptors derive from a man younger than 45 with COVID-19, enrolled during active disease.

CDR3 protein: CASAISPGKGGSHEAFF. The CDR3 DNA reads TGTGCTAGTGCCATAAGCCCGGGGAAAGGAGGGTCGCATGAAGCTTTCTTT. V usage is TRBV12-5 and J usage is TRBJ1-1, with D hard to call. The V and J ends lost 7 bases and 7 bases respectively, with 28 bases between them. Germline V gene sequence: CDR1 LGHNT, CDR2 FRNRAP. The CDR3 covers 17 residues.

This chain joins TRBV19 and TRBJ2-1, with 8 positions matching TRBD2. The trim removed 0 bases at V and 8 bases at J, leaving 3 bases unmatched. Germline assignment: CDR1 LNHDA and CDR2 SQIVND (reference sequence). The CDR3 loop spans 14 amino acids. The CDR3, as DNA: TGTGCCAGTAGTATAGATTCCGGGAGGGATGAGCAGTTCTTC. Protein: CASSIDSGRDEQFF. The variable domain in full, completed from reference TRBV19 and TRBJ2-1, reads DGGITQSPKYLFRKEGQNVTLSCEQNLNHDAMYWYRQDPGQGLRLIYYSQIVNDFQKGDIAEGYSVSREKKESFPLTVTSAQKNPTAFYLCASSIDSGRDEQFFGPGTRLTVL.

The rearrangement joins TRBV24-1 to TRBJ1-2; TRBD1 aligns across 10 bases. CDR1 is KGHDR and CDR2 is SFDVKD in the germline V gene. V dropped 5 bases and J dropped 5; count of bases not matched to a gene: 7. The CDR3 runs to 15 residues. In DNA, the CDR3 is TGTGCCACCAGTGGTCCGACAGGGGGCGATTATGGCTACACCTTC. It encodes CATSGPTGGDYGYTF.

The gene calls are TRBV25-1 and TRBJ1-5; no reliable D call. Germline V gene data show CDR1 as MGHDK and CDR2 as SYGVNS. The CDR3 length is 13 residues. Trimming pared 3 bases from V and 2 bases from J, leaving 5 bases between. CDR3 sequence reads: CASSDGGNQPQHF. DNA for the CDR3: TGTGCCAGCAGTGACGGGGGCAATCAGCCCCAGCATTTT.

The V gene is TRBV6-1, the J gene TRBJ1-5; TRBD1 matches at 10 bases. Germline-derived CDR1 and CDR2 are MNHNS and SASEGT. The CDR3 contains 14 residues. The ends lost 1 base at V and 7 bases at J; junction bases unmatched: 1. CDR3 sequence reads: CASSEGTGGQPQHF. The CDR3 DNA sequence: TGTGCCAGCAGTGAAGGGACAGGGGGGCAGCCCCAGCATTTT.

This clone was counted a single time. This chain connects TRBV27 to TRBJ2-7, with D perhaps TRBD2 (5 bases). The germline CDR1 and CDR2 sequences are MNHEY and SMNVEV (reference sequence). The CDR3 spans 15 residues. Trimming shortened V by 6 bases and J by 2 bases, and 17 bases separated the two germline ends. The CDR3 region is CASRFRDVGTYEQYF. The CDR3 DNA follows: TGTGCCAGCAGGTTCCGGGATGTGGGAACCTACGAGCAGTACTTC.

In DNA form, the CDR3 reads TGTGCCAGCAGCGTATACAGGAACCAAGAGACCCAGTACTTC. This sequence encodes CASSVYRNQETQYF. The chain employs TRBV11-2 and TRBJ2-5; D might be TRBD1 (5 bases). From germline, CDR1 is SGHAT and CDR2 FQNNGV. V was shortened by 5 bases and J by 0 bases, with 10 bases between the two germline ends. CDR3 size: 14 residues.

CDR3 amino acids: CASSRGTGRSFGQPQHF. The CDR3 DNA reads TGTGCCAGCAGTCGCGGGACAGGGAGAAGCTTTGGGCAGCCCCAGCATTTT. V gene TRBV6-6 combines with J gene TRBJ1-5; 9 positions agree with TRBD1. From germline, CDR1 is MNHNY and CDR2 SVGAGI (reference sequence). J was trimmed by 7 bases and V by 5 bases; bases with no gene match: 15. This CDR3 contains 17 residues.

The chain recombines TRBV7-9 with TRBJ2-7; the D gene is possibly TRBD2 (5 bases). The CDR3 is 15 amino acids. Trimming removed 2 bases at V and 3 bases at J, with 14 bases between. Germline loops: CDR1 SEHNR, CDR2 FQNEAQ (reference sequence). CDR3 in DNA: TGTGCCAGCAGCTTATCCCAACTCGCGGGCTACGAGCAGTACTTC. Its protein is CASSLSQLAGYEQYF.

CDR3 sequence: CASSSKGGGQETQYF. The DNA for the CDR3 is TGTGCCAGCAGCTCAAAAGGGGGGGGCCAAGAGACCCAGTACTTC. V is TRBV5-4 and J is TRBJ2-5, with D perhaps TRBD2 (7 bases). Germline V gene data show CDR1 as SGHNT and CDR2 as YYREEE (reference sequence). Trimming cost V 3 bases and J 1 base, with 13 bases left between them. This CDR3 comprises 15 residues.

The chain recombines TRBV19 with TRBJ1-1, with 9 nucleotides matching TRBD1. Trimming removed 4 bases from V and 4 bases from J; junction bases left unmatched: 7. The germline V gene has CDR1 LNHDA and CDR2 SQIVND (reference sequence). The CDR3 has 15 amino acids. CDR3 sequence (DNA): TGTGCCAGTAGTAATAAACAGGGGGCTACCACTGAAGCTTTCTTT. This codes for CASSNKQGATTEAFF. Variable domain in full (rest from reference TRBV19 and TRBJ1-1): DGGITQSPKYLFRKEGQNVTLSCEQNLNHDAMYWYRQDPGQGLRLIYYSQIVNDFQKGDIAEGYSVSREKKESFPLTVTSAQKNPTAFYLCASSNKQGATTEAFFGQGTRLTVV.

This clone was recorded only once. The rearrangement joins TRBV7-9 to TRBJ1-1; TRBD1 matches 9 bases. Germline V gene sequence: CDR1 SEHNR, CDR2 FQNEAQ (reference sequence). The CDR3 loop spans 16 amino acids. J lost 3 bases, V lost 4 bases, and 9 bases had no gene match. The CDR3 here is CASSSTGGDQDTEAFF. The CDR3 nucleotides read TGTGCCAGCAGCTCGACAGGGGGTGATCAAGACACTGAAGCTTTCTTT.

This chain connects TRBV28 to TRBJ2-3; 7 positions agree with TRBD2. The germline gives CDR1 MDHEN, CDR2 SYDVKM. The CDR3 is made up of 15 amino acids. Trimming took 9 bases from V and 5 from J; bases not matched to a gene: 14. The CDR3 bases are TGTGCCAGTTCGCACCGATCTAGCGGCCTAGATACGCAGTATTTT. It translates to CASSHRSSGLDTQYF. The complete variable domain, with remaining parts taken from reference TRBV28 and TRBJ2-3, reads DVKVTQSSRYLVKRTGEKVFLECVQDMDHENMFWYRQDPGLGLRLIYFSYDVKMKEKGDIPEGYSVSREKKERFSLILESASTNQTSMYLCASSHRSSGLDTQYFGPGTRLTVL.

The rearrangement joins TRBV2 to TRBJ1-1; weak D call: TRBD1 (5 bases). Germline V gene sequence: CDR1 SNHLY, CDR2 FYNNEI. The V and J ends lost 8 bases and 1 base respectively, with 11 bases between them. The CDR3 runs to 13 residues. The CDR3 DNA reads TGTGCCAGCGGGTTTCAGGGGAACACTGAAGCTTTCTTT. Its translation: CASGFQGNTEAFF.

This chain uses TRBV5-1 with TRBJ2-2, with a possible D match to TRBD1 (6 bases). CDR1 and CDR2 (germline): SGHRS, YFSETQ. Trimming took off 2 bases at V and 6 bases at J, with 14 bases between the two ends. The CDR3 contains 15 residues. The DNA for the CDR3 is TGCGCCAGCAGCTTAAGCCTGACAGGCCCCGGGGAGCTGTTTTTT. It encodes CASSLSLTGPGELFF. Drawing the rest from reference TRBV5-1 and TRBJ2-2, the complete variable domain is KAGVTQTPRYLIKTRGQQVTLSCSPISGHRSVSWYQQTPGQGLQFLFEYFSETQRNKGNFPGRFSGRQFSNSRSEMNVSTLELGDSALYLCASSLSLTGPGELFFGEGSRLTVL.

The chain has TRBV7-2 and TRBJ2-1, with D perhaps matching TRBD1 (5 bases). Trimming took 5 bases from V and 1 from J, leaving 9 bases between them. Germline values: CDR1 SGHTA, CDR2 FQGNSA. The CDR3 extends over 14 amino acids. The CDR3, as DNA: TGTGCCAGCAGCAGGGGCATATCCTACAATGAGCAGTTCTTC. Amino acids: CASSRGISYNEQFF.

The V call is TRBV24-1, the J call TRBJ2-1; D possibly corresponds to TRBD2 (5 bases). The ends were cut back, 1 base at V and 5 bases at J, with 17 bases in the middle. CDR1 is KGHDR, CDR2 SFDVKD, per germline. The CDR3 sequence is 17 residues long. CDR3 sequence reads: CATSDFSGRDPHNEQFF. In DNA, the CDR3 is TGTGCCACCAGTGATTTCTCGGGGAGAGACCCTCACAATGAGCAGTTCTTC.

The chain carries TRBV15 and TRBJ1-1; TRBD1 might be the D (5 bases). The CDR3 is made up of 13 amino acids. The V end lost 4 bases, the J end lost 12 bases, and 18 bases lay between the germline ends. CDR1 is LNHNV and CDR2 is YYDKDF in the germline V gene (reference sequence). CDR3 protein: CATSTGDRGTPFF. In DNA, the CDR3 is TGTGCCACCAGCACAGGTGATCGAGGGACTCCTTTCTTT. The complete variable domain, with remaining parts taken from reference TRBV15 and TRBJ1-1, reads DAMVIQNPRYQVTQFGKPVTLSCSQTLNHNVMYWYQQKSSQAPKLLFHYYDKDFNNEADTPDNFQSRRPNTSFCFLDIRSPGLGDTAMYLCATSTGDRGTPFFGQGTRLTVV.

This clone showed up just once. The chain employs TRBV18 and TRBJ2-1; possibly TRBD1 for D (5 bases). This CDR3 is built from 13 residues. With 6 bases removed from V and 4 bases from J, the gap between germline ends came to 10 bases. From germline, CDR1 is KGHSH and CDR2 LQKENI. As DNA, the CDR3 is TGTGCCAGCTCGCCAGACAGATACAATGAGCAGTTCTTC. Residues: CASSPDRYNEQFF.

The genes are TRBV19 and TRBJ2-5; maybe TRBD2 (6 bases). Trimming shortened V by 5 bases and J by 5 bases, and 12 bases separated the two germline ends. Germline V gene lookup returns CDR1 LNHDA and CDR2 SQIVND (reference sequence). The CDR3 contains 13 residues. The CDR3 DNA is TGTGCCAGTAGTGGGGACTCCTACGAGACCCAGTACTTC. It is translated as CASSGDSYETQYF.

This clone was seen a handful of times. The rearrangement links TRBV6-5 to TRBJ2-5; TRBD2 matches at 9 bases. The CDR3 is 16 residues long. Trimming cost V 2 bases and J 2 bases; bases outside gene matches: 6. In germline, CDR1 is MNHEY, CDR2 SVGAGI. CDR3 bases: TGTGCCAGCAGTTACCCTCTAGCGGGATTACAAGAGACCCAGTACTTC. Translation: CASSYPLAGLQETQYF.

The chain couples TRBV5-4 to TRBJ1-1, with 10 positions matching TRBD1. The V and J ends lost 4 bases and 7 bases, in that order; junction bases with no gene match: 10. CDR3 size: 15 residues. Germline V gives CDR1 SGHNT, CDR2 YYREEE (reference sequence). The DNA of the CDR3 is TGTGCCAGCAGCATCCCCCCGGGACAGGGGCATGAAGCTTTCTTT. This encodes CASSIPPGQGHEAFF.

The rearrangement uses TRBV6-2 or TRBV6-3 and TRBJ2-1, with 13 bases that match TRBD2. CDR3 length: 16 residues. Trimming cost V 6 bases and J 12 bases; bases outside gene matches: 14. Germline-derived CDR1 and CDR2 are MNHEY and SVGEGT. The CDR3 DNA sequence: TGTGCCAGCAGCTCCCACCGGGGGGGACTAGCGGGACTGCAGTTCTTC. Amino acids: CASSSHRGGLAGLQFF.

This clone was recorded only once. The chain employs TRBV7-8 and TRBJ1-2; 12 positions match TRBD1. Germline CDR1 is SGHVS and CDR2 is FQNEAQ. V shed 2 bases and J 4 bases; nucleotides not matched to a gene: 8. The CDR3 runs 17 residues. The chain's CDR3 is CASSLSGTGGAGYGYTF. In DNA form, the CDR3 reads TGTGCCAGCAGCTTATCGGGGACAGGGGGCGCAGGCTATGGCTACACCTTC.

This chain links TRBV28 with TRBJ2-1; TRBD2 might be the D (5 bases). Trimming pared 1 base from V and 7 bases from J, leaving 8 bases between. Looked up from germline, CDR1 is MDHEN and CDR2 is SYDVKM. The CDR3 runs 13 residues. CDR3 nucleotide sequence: TGTGCCAGCAGTTTATTGTCGGGGAATGAGCAGTTCTTC. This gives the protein CASSLLSGNEQFF. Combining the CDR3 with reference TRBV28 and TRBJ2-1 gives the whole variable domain DVKVTQSSRYLVKRTGEKVFLECVQDMDHENMFWYRQDPGLGLRLIYFSYDVKMKEKGDIPEGYSVSREKKERFSLILESASTNQTSMYLCASSLLSGNEQFFGPGTRLTVL.

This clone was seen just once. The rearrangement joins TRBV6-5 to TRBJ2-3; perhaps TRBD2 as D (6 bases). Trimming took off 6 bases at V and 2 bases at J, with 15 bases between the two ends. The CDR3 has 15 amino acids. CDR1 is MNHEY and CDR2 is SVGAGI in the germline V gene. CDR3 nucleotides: TGTGCCAGCAGCAGGGCCGGGACTTTCACAGATACGCAGTATTTT. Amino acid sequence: CASSRAGTFTDTQYF.

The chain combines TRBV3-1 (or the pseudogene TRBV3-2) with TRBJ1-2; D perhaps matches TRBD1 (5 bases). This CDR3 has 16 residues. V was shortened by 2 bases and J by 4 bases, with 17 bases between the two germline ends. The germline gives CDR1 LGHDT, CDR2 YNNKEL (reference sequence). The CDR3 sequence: CASSQSVGNGGYGYTF. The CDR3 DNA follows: TGTGCCAGCAGCCAATCCGTGGGGAACGGGGGCTATGGCTACACCTTC.

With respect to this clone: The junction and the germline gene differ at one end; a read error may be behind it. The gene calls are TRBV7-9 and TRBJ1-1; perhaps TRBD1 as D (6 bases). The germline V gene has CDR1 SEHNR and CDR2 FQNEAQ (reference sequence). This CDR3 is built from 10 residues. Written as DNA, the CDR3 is TGTGCCAGCAGCTTAGCGGGGGACACGTTT. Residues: CASSLAGDTF.